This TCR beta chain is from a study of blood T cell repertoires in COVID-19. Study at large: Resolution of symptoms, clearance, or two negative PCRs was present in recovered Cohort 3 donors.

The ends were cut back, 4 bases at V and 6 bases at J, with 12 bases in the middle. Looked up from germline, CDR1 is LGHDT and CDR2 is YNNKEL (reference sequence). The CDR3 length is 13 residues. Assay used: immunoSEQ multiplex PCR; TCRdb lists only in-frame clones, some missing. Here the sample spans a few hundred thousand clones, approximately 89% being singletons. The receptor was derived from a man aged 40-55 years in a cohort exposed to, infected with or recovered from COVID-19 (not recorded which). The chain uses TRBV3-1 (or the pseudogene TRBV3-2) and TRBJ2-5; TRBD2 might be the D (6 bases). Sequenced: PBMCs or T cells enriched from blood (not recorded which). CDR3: CASSPYGGKTQYF. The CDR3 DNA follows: TGTGCCAGCAGCCCCTATGGGGGGAAGACCCAGTACTTC.